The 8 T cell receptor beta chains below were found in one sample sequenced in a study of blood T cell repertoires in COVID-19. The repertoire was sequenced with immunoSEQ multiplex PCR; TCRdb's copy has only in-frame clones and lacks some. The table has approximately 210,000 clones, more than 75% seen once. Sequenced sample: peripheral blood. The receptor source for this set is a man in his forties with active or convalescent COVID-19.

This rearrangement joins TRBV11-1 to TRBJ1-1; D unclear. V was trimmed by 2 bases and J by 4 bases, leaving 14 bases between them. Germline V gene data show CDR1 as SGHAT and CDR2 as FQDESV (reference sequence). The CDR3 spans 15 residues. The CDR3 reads CASSLRGLLGTEAFF. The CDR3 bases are TGTGCCAGCAGCTTACGAGGGTTATTAGGCACTGAAGCTTTCTTT.

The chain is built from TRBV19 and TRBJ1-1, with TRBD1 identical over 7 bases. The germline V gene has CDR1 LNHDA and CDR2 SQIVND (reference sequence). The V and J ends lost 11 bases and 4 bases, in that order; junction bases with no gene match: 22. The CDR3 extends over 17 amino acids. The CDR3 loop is CASMRPGQPPWATEAFF. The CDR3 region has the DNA TGTGCCTCCATGAGGCCGGGACAGCCCCCCTGGGCCACTGAAGCTTTCTTT.

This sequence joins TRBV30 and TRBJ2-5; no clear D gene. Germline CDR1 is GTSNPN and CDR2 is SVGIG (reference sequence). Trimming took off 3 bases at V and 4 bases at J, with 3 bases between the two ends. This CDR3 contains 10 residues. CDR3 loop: CAWRRETQYF. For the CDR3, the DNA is TGTGCCTGGAGGAGAGAGACCCAGTACTTC. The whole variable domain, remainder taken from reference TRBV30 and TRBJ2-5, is SQTIHQWPATLVQPVGSPLSLECTVEGTSNPNLYWYRQAAGRGLQLLFYSVGIGQISSEVPQNLSASRPQDRQFILSSKKLLLSDSGFYLCAWRRETQYFGPGTRLLVL.

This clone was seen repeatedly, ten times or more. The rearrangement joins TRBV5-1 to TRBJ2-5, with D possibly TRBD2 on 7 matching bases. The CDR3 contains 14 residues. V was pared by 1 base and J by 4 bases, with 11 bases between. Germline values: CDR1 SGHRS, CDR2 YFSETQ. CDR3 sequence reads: CASSLWGGAETQYF. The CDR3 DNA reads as TGCGCCAGCAGCTTGTGGGGGGGCGCAGAGACCCAGTACTTC.

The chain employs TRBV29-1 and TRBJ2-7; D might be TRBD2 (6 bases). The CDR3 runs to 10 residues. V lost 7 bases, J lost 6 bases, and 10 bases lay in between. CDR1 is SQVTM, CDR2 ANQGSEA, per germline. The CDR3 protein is CSAAGPEQYF. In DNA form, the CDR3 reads TGCAGCGCTGCGGGACCCGAGCAGTACTTC.

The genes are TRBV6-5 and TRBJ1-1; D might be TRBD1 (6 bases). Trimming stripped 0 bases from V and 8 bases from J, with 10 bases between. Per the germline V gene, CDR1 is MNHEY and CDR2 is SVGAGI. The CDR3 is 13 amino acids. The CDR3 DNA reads TGTGCCAGCAGTTACTCGGACAGACTCGAAGCTTTCTTT. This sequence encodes CASSYSDRLEAFF.

For the CDR3, the DNA is TGTGCCAGCAGCCAACTAGGCGGGAATTCACCCCTCCACTTT. Its protein is CASSQLGGNSPLHF. This chain connects TRBV14 to TRBJ1-6; D gene uncertain. V lost 2 bases to trimming and J lost 7 bases, with 9 bases between them. From germline, CDR1 is SGHDN and CDR2 FVKESK. This CDR3 comprises 14 residues.

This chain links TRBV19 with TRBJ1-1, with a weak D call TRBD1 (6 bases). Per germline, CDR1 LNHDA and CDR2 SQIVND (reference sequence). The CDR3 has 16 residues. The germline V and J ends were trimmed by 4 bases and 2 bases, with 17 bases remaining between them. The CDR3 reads CASSTRQRGGNTEAFF. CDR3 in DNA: TGTGCCAGTAGTACCCGACAGAGGGGGGGTAACACTGAAGCTTTCTTT.